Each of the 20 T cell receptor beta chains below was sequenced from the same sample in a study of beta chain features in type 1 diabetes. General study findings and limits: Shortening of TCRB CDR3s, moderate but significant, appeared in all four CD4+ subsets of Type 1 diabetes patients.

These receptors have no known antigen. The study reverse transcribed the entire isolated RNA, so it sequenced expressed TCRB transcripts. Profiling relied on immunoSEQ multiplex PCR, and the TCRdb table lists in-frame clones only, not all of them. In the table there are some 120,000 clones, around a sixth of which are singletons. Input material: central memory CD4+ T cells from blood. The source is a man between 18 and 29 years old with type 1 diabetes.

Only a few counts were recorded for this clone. The CDR3 protein is CASSSGGGGNIQYF. In DNA form, the CDR3 reads TGTGCCAGCAGTTCAGGTGGGGGCGGGAACATTCAGTACTTC. The V and J genes are TRBV27 and TRBJ2-4; D is perhaps TRBD1 (6 bases). The CDR3 has 14 amino acids. Trimming pared 4 bases from V and 7 bases from J, leaving 14 bases between. Per germline, CDR1 MNHEY and CDR2 SMNVEV (reference sequence).

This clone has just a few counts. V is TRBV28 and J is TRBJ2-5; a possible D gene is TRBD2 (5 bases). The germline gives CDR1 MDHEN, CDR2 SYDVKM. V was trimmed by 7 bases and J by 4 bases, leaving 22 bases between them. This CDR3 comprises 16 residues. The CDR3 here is CASTPRRGSLLETQYF. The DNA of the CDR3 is TGTGCCAGCACCCCTAGGCGTGGGAGTCTCTTAGAGACCCAGTACTTC.

CDR3 residues: CASSPDPYRATNEKLFF. The CDR3 DNA sequence: TGTGCCAGCAGCCCCGACCCTTACAGGGCAACTAATGAAAAACTGTTTTTT. V gene TRBV9 combines with J gene TRBJ1-4, with D possibly matching TRBD1 (6 bases). CDR3 length: 17 amino acids. Trimming took 4 bases from V and 0 from J, leaving 16 bases between them. The germline V gene has CDR1 SGDLS and CDR2 YYNGEE.

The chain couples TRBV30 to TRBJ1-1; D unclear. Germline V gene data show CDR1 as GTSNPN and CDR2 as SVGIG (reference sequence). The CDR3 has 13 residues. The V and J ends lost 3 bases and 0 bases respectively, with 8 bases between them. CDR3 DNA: TGTGCCTGGAGCGGAATGATGAACACTGAAGCTTTCTTT. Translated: CAWSGMMNTEAFF. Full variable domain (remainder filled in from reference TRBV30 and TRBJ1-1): SQTIHQWPATLVQPVGSPLSLECTVEGTSNPNLYWYRQAAGRGLQLLFYSVGIGQISSEVPQNLSASRPQDRQFILSSKKLLLSDSGFYLCAWSGMMNTEAFFGQGTRLTVV.

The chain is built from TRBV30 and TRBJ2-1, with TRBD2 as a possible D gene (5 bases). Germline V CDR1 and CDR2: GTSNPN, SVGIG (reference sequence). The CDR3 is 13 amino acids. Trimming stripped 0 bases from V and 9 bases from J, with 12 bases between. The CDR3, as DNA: TGTGCCTGGAGTGTTAATCGAGAGGGTGAGCAGTTCTTC. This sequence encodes CAWSVNREGEQFF.

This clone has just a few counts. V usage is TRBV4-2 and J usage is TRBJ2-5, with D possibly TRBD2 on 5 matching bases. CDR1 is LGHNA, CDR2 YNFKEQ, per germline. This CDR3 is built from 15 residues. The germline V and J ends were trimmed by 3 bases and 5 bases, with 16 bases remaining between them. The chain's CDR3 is CASSHSGPRGETQYF. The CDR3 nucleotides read TGTGCCAGCAGCCACAGCGGACCGAGAGGGGAGACCCAGTACTTC.

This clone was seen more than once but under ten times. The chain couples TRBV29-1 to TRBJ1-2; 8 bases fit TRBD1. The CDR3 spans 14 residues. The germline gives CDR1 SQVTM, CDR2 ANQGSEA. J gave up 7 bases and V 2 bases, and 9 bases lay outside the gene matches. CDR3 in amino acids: CSVELFQGALGYTF. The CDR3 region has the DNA TGCAGCGTTGAATTGTTCCAGGGGGCGCTTGGCTACACCTTC.

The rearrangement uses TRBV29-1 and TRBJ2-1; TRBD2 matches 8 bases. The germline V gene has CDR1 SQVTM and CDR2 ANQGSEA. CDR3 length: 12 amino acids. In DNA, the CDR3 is TGCAGTTCCGGGACTAGAACCAATGAGCAGTTCTTC. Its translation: CSSGTRTNEQFF.

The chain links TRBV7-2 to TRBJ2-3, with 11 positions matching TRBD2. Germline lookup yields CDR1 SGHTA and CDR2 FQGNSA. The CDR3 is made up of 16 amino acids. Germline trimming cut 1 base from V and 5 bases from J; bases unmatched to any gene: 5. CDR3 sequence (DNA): TGTGCCAGCAGCTTAGTAGGGACTAGCGGACTAGATACGCAGTATTTT. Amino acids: CASSLVGTSGLDTQYF.

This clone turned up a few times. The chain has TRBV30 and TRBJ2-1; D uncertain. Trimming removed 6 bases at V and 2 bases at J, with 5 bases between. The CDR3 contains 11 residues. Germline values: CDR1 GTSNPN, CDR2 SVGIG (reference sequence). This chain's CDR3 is CACTAYNEQFF. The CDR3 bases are TGTGCCTGTACCGCCTACAATGAGCAGTTCTTC.

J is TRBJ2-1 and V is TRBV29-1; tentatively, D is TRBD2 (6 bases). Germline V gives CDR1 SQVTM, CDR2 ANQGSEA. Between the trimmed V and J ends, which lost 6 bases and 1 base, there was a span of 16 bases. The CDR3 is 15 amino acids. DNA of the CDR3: TGCAGCGTACCCCCCTTGGGGGGATCCTACAATGAGCAGTTCTTC. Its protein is CSVPPLGGSYNEQFF.

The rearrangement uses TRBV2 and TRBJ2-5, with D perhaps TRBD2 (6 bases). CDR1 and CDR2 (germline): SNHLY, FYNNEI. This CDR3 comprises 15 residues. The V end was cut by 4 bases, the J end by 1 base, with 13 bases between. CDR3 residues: CASSGQLAAQETQYF. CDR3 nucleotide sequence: TGTGCCAGCAGTGGACAACTAGCCGCCCAAGAGACCCAGTACTTC.

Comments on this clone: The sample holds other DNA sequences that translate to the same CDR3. The DNA of the CDR3 is TGTGCCAGCAGTGAAGGAGAGACCCAGTACTTC. Protein: CASSEGETQYF. The V gene is TRBV2, the J gene TRBJ2-5; D gene ambiguous. The CDR3 is made up of 11 amino acids. V lost 1 base, J lost 4 bases, and 1 base lay in between. The V gene's germline CDR1 is SNHLY and CDR2 FYNNEI. Together with reference TRBV2 and TRBJ2-5, the CDR3 gives the full variable domain: EPEVTQTPSHQVTQMGQEVILRCVPISNHLYFYWYRQILGQKVEFLVSFYNNEISEKSEIFDDQFSVERPDGSNFTLKIRSTKLEDSAMYFCASSEGETQYFGPGTRLLVL.

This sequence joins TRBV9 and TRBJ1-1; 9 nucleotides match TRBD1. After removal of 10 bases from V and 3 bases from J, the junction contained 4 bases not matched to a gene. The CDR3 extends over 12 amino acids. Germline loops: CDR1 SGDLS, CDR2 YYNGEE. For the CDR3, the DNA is TGTGCCTCTGGACAGGGGTACACTGAAGCTTTCTTT. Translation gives CASGQGYTEAFF.

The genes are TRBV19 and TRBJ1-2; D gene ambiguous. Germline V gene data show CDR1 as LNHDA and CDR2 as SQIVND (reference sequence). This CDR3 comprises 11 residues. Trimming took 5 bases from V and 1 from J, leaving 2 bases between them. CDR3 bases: TGTGCCAGTAGTGTTAACTATGGCTACACCTTC. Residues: CASSVNYGYTF. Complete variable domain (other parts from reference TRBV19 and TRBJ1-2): DGGITQSPKYLFRKEGQNVTLSCEQNLNHDAMYWYRQDPGQGLRLIYYSQIVNDFQKGDIAEGYSVSREKKESFPLTVTSAQKNPTAFYLCASSVNYGYTFGSGTRLTVV.

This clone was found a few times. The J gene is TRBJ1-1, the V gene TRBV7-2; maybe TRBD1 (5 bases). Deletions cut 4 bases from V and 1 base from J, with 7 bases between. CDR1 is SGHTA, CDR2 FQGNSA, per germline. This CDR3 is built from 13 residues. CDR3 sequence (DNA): TGTGCCAGCAGCTCGGGGGAGAACACTGAAGCTTTCTTT. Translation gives CASSSGENTEAFF.

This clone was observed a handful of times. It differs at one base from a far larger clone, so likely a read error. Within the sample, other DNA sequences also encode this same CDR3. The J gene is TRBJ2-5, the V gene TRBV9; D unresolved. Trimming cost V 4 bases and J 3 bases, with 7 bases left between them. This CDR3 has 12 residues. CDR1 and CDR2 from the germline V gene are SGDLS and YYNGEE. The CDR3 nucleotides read TGTGCCAGCAGCAGGACGGAAGAGACCCAGTACTTC. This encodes CASSRTEETQYF.

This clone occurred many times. The CDR3: CASRLPGLATDTQYF. CDR3 nucleotide sequence: TGTGCCAGCAGACTGCCGGGACTAGCAACAGATACGCAGTATTTT. The chain couples TRBV7-2 to TRBJ2-3; TRBD2 matches 9 bases. The length of the CDR3 is 15 residues. V lost 6 bases and J lost 3; bases outside the gene matches: 7. Germline V CDR1 and CDR2: SGHTA, FQGNSA.

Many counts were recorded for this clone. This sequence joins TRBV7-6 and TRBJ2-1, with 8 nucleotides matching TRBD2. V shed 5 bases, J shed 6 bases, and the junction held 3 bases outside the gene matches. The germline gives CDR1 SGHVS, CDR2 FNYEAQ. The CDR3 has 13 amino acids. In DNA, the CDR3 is TGTGCCAGCAGCGTAGGGACTAGCAATGAGCAGTTCTTC. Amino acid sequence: CASSVGTSNEQFF.

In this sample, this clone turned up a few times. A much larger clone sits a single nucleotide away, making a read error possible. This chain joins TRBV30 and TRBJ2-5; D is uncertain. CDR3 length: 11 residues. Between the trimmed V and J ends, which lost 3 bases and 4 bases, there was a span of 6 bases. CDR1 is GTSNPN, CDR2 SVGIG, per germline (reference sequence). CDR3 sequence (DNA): TGTGCCTGGAGGGTTTTAGAGACCCAGTACTTC. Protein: CAWRVLETQYF.